The T cell receptor beta chain under discussion was sequenced for a study of T cells after yellow fever vaccination (dated by TCRdb to between 2018 and 2021). Study-level background: The SMART-Seq v4 Ultra Low Input RNA kit was used to prepare libraries from fractions with low cell numbers. To follow T-cell clones before and after both primary and booster YFV17D yellow fever vaccination, bulk TCR alpha and beta repertoires underwent longitudinal sequencing. The cohort comprised two healthy male donors, one aged 18 to 30 and one aged 30 to 40 years. Blood was collected at multiple timepoints before and after primary and secondary immunization, and bulk PBMC replicates and cell subsets were isolated. The investigation overall reported the following: Computational filtering was required because FACS-sorted repertoires could contain abundant contaminating clonotypes from the bulk population. After the booster, most of the clones that had expanded following primary vaccination were detected again (roughly 97% of CD4 and 80% to 90% of CD8), which suggests that memory was broadly maintained. A small fraction of clonotypes appeared in both the CD4 and CD8 compartments, likely as a result of convergent recombination. Because only a couple of donors were included in the study, the extent to which the findings can be generalized is limited. Compared with the primary T-cell response, the secondary T-cell response was weaker but faster, peaking on day 5 rather than day 15.

There are 17 amino acids in the CDR3, from cysteine to phenylalanine inclusive. Only CDR3 DNA remains: 51 bases, in frame from the first base. V loses 4 bases of germline sequence and J loses 0 bases, and the interval between the two ends is 15 bases. What this sample's treatment or condition label stands for: live attenuated yellow fever vaccine strain. A standard Ficoll-Paque protocol was used to isolate PBMCs from peripheral blood. Dynabeads CD4 and CD8 positive selection kits were used to isolate the CD4 and CD8 T-cell fractions. TriZol was used to extract RNA from bulk PBMCs, from CD4 and CD8 fractions, and from dextramer-positive and dextramer-negative fractions. In its sample, this clonotype was seen many times. The antigen it recognizes is unknown. No clone much larger than this one lies a single base away; base qualities are absent. TCRdb records Illumina NovaSeq 6000 as the sequencer. TCR cDNA was made using 5'RACE template switching, a step that added a universal primer site and unique molecular identifiers. Priming of cDNA synthesis was performed from both the TCR alpha and TCR beta constant segments. Library amplification used two PCR steps, and the second PCR step added sample barcodes and sequencing adapters. Libraries were sequenced on Illumina HiSeq 2500 (2x100 bp) or NovaSeq (2x150 bp). The source study handled its data this way. MIGEC handled demultiplexing of reads and collapsing into UMI consensus sequences, while MiXCR performed V(D)J alignment. Vaccine-responding clonotypes were identified with edgeR using replicate PBMC samples, with FDR below 0.01 and a log2 fold change above 5 up to day 15 being required. Bulk clonotypes were assigned CD4 or CD8 identity according to which sequenced CD4 or CD8 repertoire held them at higher abundance. TCRdb reprocessing: public reads trimmed at Q25 with fastp, clones called with MiXCR, in-frame beta chains kept. Rows merge per CDR3 protein into single entries with the most common DNA and genes. It is TCRdb's table, rather than the study itself, that gives the V and J calls and clone size. The sample contains 150,000 to 200,000 distinct CDR3 sequences, approximately 10% of them found a single time. Roughly 33% of the sample lies in the top ten.

The rearrangement joined TRBV12-3 or TRBV12-4 to TRBJ1-4, with the D segment identity uncertain. The source is a man aged 18 to 30 who received the YFV17D yellow fever vaccine. The input for sequencing was CD8+ T cells sorted from PBMCs, taken 45 days after the yellow fever booster vaccination. The CDR3 in this case is CASSWMARSATNEKLFF. The nucleotides read TGTGCCAGCAGTTGGATGGCCAGAAGTGCAACTAATGAAAAACTGTTTTTT.